The T cell receptor (beta chain) described here comes from a study of T-cell memory formation after mild COVID-19. General study findings and limits: Second-wave clones peaking on day 37 lacked confirmed SARS-CoV-2 specificity.

Using its own MiXCR run on the 5' RACE reads, TCRdb lists one record per CDR3 protein. This sample carries 550,000 to 650,000 distinct CDR3 sequences, 17% of them seen once, and the ten largest clones take about 7.4%. In the case of this clonotype: What it recognizes is unknown.

Between the trimmed V and J ends, which lost 4 bases and 2 bases, there was a span of 13 bases. The germline V gene encodes CDR1 SGHRS and CDR2 YFSETQ. The CDR3 extends over 15 amino acids. The source of this sequence is an adult woman who had mild COVID-19 (a few samples of this study predate the infection). Cell type and time point are not known. The sample comprised PBMCs or a T cell subset sorted from them (not recorded which). J is TRBJ1-5 and V is TRBV5-1; D unresolved. CDR3 protein: CASSPGAWGNQPQHF. The DNA for the CDR3 is TGCGCCAGCAGCCCAGGTGCCTGGGGCAATCAGCCCCAGCATTTT.